This T cell receptor beta chain was recorded in a study of breast tumors, draining lymph nodes, adjacent tissues. Each CDR3 protein gets one entry after TCRdb re-called the multiplex PCR reads with MiXCR. The repertoire holds approximately 180,000 distinct CDR3 sequences, with 33% as singletons. Breast cancer patients provided tissue from their axillary draining lymph nodes. This clonotype was seen many times. Its target is not known. Trimming took 0 bases from V and 9 from J, leaving 5 bases between them. Germline CDR1 reads MNHEY; CDR2 reads SMNVEV (reference sequence). The CDR3 runs 11 residues. Findings and limits, study-wide: That most tumor T cells come from lymph nodes remained unproven. Data fit most tumor T cells coming from lymph node, expanding in tumor. Tumor and nontumor repertoires were significantly more similar in luminal-like than in basal-like breast cancer. Compared with lymph nodes, tumors were less diverse; compared with nontumor tissue, more.

The receptor comes from a female donor with breast cancer. Some clones in this sample may be carry-over from other donors' samples. This sequence joins TRBV27 and TRBJ2-5; D is undetermined. Sequencing was done on a sample of axillary lymph node tissue. CDR3 protein: CASSLSMPQYF. The CDR3 DNA reads as TGTGCCAGCAGTTTATCGATGCCCCAGTACTTC.